The clone carrying this TCR beta chain was counted a single time. This CDR3 contains 15 residues. Trimming removed 2 bases at V and 7 bases at J, with 18 bases between. The V gene's germline CDR1 is KGHSH and CDR2 LQKENI. Per the original methods: For nucleated cells, counts were estimated from reference gene primer amplification. Here immunoSEQ multiplex PCR was the method, and the copy in TCRdb shows in-frame clones only, minus some. The DNA was the basis for D and trimming; V, J and clone size are from that table. The sample gives hundreds of thousands of clones, approximately 83% of which show up once; roughly 1.3% is in the top ten. The data were obtained in a study of blood T cell repertoires in COVID-19. About the research overall: COVID-19 samples collected from the United States, Italy and Spain covered acute and convalescent phases. T cells, B-cell-depleted T cells, or PBMCs provided the cDNA or gDNA that served as material.

Seattle enrolled patients during active infection and tracked them longitudinally. Sequencing used peripheral blood. The receptor's source is a woman under 40 with COVID-19, enrolled during active disease. The V call is TRBV18, the J call TRBJ2-7; TRBD2 is a possible D gene (6 bases). The CDR3 region is CASSPRTGGATEQYF. Written as DNA, the CDR3 is TGTGCCAGCTCACCAAGAACGGGCGGGGCTACTGAGCAGTACTTC.